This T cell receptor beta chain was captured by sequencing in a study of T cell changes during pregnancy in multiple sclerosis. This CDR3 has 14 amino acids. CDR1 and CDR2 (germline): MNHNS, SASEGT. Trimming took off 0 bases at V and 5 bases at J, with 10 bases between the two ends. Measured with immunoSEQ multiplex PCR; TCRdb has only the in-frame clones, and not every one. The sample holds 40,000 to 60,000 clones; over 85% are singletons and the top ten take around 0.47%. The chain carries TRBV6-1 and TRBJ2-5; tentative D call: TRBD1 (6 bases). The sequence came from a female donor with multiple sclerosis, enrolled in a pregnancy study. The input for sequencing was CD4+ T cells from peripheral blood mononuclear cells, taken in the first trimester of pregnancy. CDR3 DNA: TGTGCCAGCAGTGAAGCCCCCCAGGGGGAGACCCAGTACTTC. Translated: CASSEAPQGETQYF.